These 23 T cell receptor beta chains originate from one sample sequenced in a study of T cell responses to AZD1222 COVID-19 vaccine. Profiling relied on immunoSEQ multiplex PCR, and the TCRdb table lists in-frame clones only, not all of them. Among roughly 110,000 clones listed, around 91% were seen once. Sequenced here: peripheral blood, sampled 28 days after the second AZD1222 dose. The receptors derive from an adult who received the AZD1222 COVID-19 vaccine.

The J gene is TRBJ1-2, the V gene TRBV4-3, with D tentatively TRBD1 (6 bases). Germline V CDR1 and CDR2: LGHNA, YSLEER. Trimming took off 3 bases at V and 8 bases at J, with 22 bases between the two ends. The CDR3 is 16 amino acids. The CDR3 spells CASSQARTAPLDGYTF. CDR3 in DNA: TGCGCCAGCAGCCAGGCGAGGACAGCCCCGCTTGACGGCTACACCTTC.

V usage is TRBV27 and J usage is TRBJ2-6, with 10 bases that match TRBD2. Germline V gives CDR1 MNHEY, CDR2 SMNVEV (reference sequence). V dropped 9 bases and J dropped 0; count of bases not matched to a gene: 8. This CDR3 has 17 residues. CDR3 nucleotide sequence: TGTGCCAGTAAACCTACTAGCGGGGTCTCTGGGGCCAACGTCCTGACTTTC. Translation: CASKPTSGVSGANVLTF.

This clone appeared a single time. The rearrangement uses TRBV19 and TRBJ2-7; the match to TRBD1 covers 10 bases. CDR3 length: 15 amino acids. CDR1 and CDR2 from the germline V gene are LNHDA and SQIVND (reference sequence). The V and J ends lost 2 bases and 4 bases, in that order; junction bases with no gene match: 5. The CDR3 DNA sequence: TGTGCCAGTAGTATATGGACAGGGGGAGCTTACGAGCAGTACTTC. Translation: CASSIWTGGAYEQYF.

The chain is built from TRBV19 and TRBJ2-1; 8 bases match TRBD2. The CDR3 is 16 amino acids. J was trimmed by 6 bases and V by 5 bases; bases with no gene match: 12. Per germline, CDR1 LNHDA and CDR2 SQIVND (reference sequence). CDR3 region: CASSVPGTRAGNEQFF. Here the CDR3 DNA reads TGTGCCAGTAGTGTACCCGGGACTAGGGCCGGCAATGAGCAGTTCTTC.

The chain has TRBV18 and TRBJ1-6, with D possibly being TRBD1 (5 bases). Between the trimmed V and J ends, which lost 4 bases and 8 bases, there was a span of 18 bases. This CDR3 contains 16 residues. Germline V lookup: CDR1 KGHSH, CDR2 LQKENI. The CDR3 loop is CASSRLTGPLDSPLHF. The CDR3 DNA is TGTGCCAGCTCACGACTCACAGGCCCTTTGGATTCACCCCTCCACTTT.

The V gene is TRBV6-5, the J gene TRBJ1-5; D is unresolved. The V end was cut by 3 bases, the J end by 0 bases, with 6 bases between. The CDR3 has 14 amino acids. Per the germline V gene, CDR1 is MNHEY and CDR2 is SVGAGI. The CDR3 DNA follows: TGTGCCAGCAGTTATGCAGGTAGCAATCAGCCCCAGCATTTT. This gives the protein CASSYAGSNQPQHF.

The chain joins TRBV24-1 to TRBJ2-1; a weak D match, TRBD2 (6 bases). This CDR3 comprises 16 residues. Looked up from germline, CDR1 is KGHDR and CDR2 is SFDVKD. V dropped 3 bases and J dropped 3 bases, with 14 bases sitting between them. The CDR3 nucleotides are TGTGCCACCAGTGATCGCGGGACCAACGACTACAATGAGCAGTTCTTC. This translates into CATSDRGTNDYNEQFF.

The rearrangement uses TRBV6-2 or TRBV6-3 and TRBJ1-2, with 10 bases identical to TRBD1. Germline CDR1 is MNHEY and CDR2 is SVGEGT. V lost 6 bases to trimming and J lost 6 bases; unmatched junction nucleotides: 7. This CDR3 region has 14 residues. The CDR3 bases are TGTGCCAGCAGCCGACCGGACAGGGGGGATGGCTACACCTTC. As protein: CASSRPDRGDGYTF.

This chain links TRBV7-8 with TRBJ2-7, with TRBD2 as a possible D gene (5 bases). CDR1 is SGHVS and CDR2 is FQNEAQ in the germline V gene. V lost 7 bases to trimming and J lost 3 bases, with 25 bases between them. CDR3 length: 17 amino acids. CDR3 sequence: CASIDLRGSTHFYEQYF. In DNA, the CDR3 is TGTGCCAGCATCGATCTTCGAGGGTCCACACATTTCTACGAGCAGTACTTC.

V gene TRBV12-3 or TRBV12-4 combines with J gene TRBJ2-7; tentative D call: TRBD1 (5 bases). Trimming took off 8 bases at V and 3 bases at J, with 8 bases between the two ends. The CDR3 totals 11 residues. CDR3 DNA sequence: TGTGCCAGCGGGGCAATCTACGAGCAGTACTTC. Translated: CASGAIYEQYF.

This chain connects TRBV11-3 to TRBJ2-2; weak D call: TRBD1 (6 bases). CDR3 length: 18 amino acids. Per germline, CDR1 SGHNT and CDR2 YENEEA. V was pared by 1 base and J by 1 base, with 16 bases between. The CDR3 loop is CASSLGTLTGRNTGELFF. The CDR3 bases are TGTGCCAGCAGCTTAGGAACCCTCACAGGGAGGAACACCGGGGAGCTGTTTTTT.

This clone was picked up a small number of times. V is TRBV11-2 and J is TRBJ1-3; D call uncertain. The length of the CDR3 is 16 residues. Between the trimmed V and J ends, which lost 1 base and 8 bases, there was a span of 18 bases. The germline V gene has CDR1 SGHAT and CDR2 FQNNGV. The chain's CDR3 is CASSLASYGERDTIYF. CDR3 nucleotides: TGTGCCAGCAGCTTAGCCTCTTATGGGGAGAGGGACACCATATATTTT. The full variable domain, with the rest looked up from reference TRBV11-2 and TRBJ1-3, is EAGVAQSPRYKIIEKRQSVAFWCNPISGHATLYWYQQILGQGPKLLIQFQNNGVVDDSQLPKDRFSAERLKGVDSTLKIQPAKLEDSAVYLCASSLASYGERDTIYFGEGSWLTVV.

This clone was detected a few times. The genes are TRBV6-5 and TRBJ2-7; 8 bases are a match to TRBD2. Germline V lookup: CDR1 MNHEY, CDR2 SVGAGI. The CDR3 is 16 residues long. V shed 2 bases, J shed 2 bases, and the junction held 8 bases outside the gene matches. CDR3 residues: CASSYVPAGATYEQYF. The DNA of the CDR3 is TGTGCCAGCAGTTACGTCCCAGCGGGGGCGACCTACGAGCAGTACTTC.

This clone was seen a few times. The junction differs from germline at one of its ends, possibly a read error. This chain uses TRBV7-7 with TRBJ2-4; the D call may be TRBD1 or TRBD2 (5 bases each). In germline, CDR1 is SSHAT, CDR2 FNYEAQ (reference sequence). The CDR3 is 13 residues long. The CDR3, as DNA: TGTGCTAGCAGCTTAGTCGGGACGGCCATTCAGTACTTC. Amino acids: CASSLVGTAIQYF.

The rearrangement links TRBV4-2 to TRBJ2-5; 8 nucleotides align to TRBD2. Germline V gene sequence: CDR1 LGHNA, CDR2 YNFKEQ. The trim removed 0 bases at V and 7 bases at J, leaving 13 bases unmatched. This CDR3 has 17 amino acids. The CDR3 loop reads CASSQDLGGGLARTQYF. In DNA form, the CDR3 reads TGTGCCAGCAGCCAAGATCTTGGCGGGGGGCTCGCTAGGACCCAGTACTTC.

This clone was seen a handful of times. The DNA for the CDR3 is TGTGCCAGCTCACCACGCAATATGAACACTGAAGCTTTCTTT. This encodes CASSPRNMNTEAFF. The chain uses TRBV18 and TRBJ1-1, with D unresolved. The CDR3 sequence is 14 residues long. Trimming shortened V by 1 base and J by 0 bases, and 6 bases separated the two germline ends. Germline CDR1 KGHSH, CDR2 LQKENI.

The chain carries TRBV5-1 and TRBJ2-2; D not certain. The germline V and J ends were trimmed by 3 bases and 1 base, with 16 bases remaining between them. Germline CDR1 SGHRS, CDR2 YFSETQ. CDR3 length: 17 amino acids. In nucleotides, the CDR3 is TGCGCCAGCAGCTCCGGCTTTTGGCGGAAGAACACCGGGGAGCTGTTTTTT. Protein: CASSSGFWRKNTGELFF.

In DNA, the CDR3 is TGTGCCAGCAGCTTTCGGGAAAATGAGCAGTTCTTC. Translated: CASSFRENEQFF. The chain employs TRBV11-3 and TRBJ2-1; a weak D match, TRBD2 (5 bases). With 3 bases removed from V and 7 bases from J, the gap between germline ends came to 7 bases. Germline loops: CDR1 SGHNT, CDR2 YENEEA. The CDR3 consists of 12 residues.

This clone has a handful of counts. The V gene is TRBV19, the J gene TRBJ2-1, with 7 bases fitting TRBD2. Germline CDR1 and CDR2: LNHDA and SQIVND (reference sequence). The CDR3 covers 15 residues. With V trimmed by 4 bases and J by 4 bases, 7 bases remained unmatched. The CDR3 nucleotides read TGTGCCAGTAGTACCGAAGAGCGGGGATACAATGAGCAGTTCTTC. This encodes CASSTEERGYNEQFF.

This chain links TRBV6-5 with TRBJ2-7; TRBD2 matches at 10 bases. Trimming cost V 0 bases and J 3 bases; bases outside gene matches: 2. The germline V gene has CDR1 MNHEY and CDR2 SVGAGI. The CDR3 loop spans 15 amino acids. CDR3 in amino acids: CASSYSSGGGYEQYF. In DNA, the CDR3 is TGTGCCAGCAGTTACTCAAGCGGGGGGGGCTACGAGCAGTACTTC.

This clone was recorded only once. The chain links TRBV30 to TRBJ2-1; 11 bases align to TRBD1. The CDR3 contains 14 residues. V dropped 2 bases and J dropped 6; count of bases not matched to a gene: 3. The V gene's germline CDR1 is GTSNPN and CDR2 SVGIG (reference sequence). The CDR3 here is CAWSLGQGGNEQFF. CDR3 nucleotides: TGTGCCTGGAGTTTGGGACAGGGGGGCAATGAGCAGTTCTTC.

The chain has TRBV18 and TRBJ2-7; D call uncertain. The V gene's germline CDR1 is KGHSH and CDR2 LQKENI. CDR3 length: 15 amino acids. V was shortened by 3 bases and J by 0 bases, with 12 bases between the two germline ends. The CDR3 loop reads CASSPRATPSYEQYF. The DNA for the CDR3 is TGTGCCAGCTCACCTAGAGCAACCCCCTCCTACGAGCAGTACTTC.

The chain carries TRBV19 and TRBJ2-5; tentative D call: TRBD2 (5 bases). Germline assignment: CDR1 LNHDA and CDR2 SQIVND (reference sequence). V lost 3 bases and J lost 3, with 8 bases in between. This CDR3 comprises 13 residues. CDR3 bases: TGTGCCAGTAGTATTCTGCGGGAAGAGACCCAGTACTTC. It is translated as CASSILREETQYF.